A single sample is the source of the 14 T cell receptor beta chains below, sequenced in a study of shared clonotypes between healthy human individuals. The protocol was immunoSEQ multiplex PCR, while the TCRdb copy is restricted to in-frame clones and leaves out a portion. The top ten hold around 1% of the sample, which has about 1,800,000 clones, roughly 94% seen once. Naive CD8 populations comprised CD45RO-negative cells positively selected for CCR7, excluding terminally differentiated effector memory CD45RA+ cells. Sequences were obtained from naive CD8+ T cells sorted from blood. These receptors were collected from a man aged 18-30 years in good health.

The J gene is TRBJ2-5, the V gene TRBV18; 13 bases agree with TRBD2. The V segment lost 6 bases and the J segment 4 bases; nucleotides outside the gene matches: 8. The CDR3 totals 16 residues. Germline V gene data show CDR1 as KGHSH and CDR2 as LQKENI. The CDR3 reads CASSPGLAGELETQYF. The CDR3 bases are TGTGCCAGCTCCCCAGGACTAGCGGGAGAACTAGAGACCCAGTACTTC.

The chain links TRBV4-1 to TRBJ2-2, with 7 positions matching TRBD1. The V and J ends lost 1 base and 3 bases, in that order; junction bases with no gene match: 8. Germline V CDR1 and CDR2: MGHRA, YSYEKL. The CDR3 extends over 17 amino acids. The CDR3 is CASSQGRTGVHTGELFF. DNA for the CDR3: TGCGCCAGCAGCCAAGGTCGCACAGGGGTACACACCGGGGAGCTGTTTTTT.

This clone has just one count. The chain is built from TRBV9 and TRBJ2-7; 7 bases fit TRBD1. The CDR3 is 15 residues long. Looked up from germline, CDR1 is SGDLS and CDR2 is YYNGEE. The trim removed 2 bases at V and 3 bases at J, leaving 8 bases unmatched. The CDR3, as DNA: TGTGCCAGCAGCGTGGACGGGACAGTCCACTACGAGCAGTACTTC. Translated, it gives CASSVDGTVHYEQYF.

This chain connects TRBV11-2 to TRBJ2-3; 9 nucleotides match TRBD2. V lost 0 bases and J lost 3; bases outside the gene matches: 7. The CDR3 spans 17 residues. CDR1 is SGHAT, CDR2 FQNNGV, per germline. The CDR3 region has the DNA TGTGCCAGCAGCTTAGATCTTAGGACTAGCGTTACAGATACGCAGTATTTT. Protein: CASSLDLRTSVTDTQYF.

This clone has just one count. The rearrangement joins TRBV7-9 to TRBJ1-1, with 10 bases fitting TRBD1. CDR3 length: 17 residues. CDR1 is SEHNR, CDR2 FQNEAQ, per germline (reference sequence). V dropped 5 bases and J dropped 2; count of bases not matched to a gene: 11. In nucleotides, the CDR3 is TGTGCCAGCAGCCTTTTTCCGGGACAGGGGTTCAACACTGAAGCTTTCTTT. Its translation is CASSLFPGQGFNTEAFF.

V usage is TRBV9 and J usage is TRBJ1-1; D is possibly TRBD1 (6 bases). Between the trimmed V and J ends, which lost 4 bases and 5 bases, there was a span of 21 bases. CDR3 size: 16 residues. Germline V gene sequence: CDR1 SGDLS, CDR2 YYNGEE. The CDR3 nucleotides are TGTGCCAGCAGCCTCGTAGTTGGAGGCCAGGGGACTGAAGCTTTCTTT. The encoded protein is CASSLVVGGQGTEAFF.

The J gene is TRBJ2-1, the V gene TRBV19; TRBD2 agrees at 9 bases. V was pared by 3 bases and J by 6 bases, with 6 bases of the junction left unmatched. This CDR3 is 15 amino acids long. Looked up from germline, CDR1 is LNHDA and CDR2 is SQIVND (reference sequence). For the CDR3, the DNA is TGTGCCAGTAGTATCAGGCTAGCGGGGATCAATGAGCAGTTCTTC. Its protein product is CASSIRLAGINEQFF.

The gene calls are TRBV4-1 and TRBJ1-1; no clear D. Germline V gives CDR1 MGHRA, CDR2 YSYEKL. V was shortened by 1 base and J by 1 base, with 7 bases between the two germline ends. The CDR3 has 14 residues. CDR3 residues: CASSQVIQNTEAFF. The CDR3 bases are TGCGCCAGCAGCCAAGTTATCCAGAACACTGAAGCTTTCTTT.

The CDR3 nucleotides are TGTGCCACCAGCAGAGTAGGAGCGGAAAGAGACTCTGGAAACACCATATATTTT. Amino acids: CATSRVGAERDSGNTIYF. The J gene is TRBJ1-3, the V gene TRBV15; no clear D. V lost 1 base and J 0 bases, leaving 16 bases between the germline ends. Looked up from germline, CDR1 is LNHNV and CDR2 is YYDKDF (reference sequence). The CDR3 has 18 amino acids.

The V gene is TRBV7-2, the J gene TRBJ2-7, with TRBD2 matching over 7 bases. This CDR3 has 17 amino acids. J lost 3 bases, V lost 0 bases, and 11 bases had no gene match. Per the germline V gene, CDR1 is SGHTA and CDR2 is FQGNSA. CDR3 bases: TGTGCCAGCAGCTTAGCGATGGGGGAGGGCCTGGACTACGAGCAGTACTTC. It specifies CASSLAMGEGLDYEQYF.

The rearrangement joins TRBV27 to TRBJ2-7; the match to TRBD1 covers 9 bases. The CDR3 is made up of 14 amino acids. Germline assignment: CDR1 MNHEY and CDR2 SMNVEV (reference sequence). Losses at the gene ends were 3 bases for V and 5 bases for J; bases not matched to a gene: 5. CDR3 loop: CASSLTGGGNEQYF. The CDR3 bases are TGTGCCAGCAGTTTGACAGGGGGAGGGAACGAGCAGTACTTC.

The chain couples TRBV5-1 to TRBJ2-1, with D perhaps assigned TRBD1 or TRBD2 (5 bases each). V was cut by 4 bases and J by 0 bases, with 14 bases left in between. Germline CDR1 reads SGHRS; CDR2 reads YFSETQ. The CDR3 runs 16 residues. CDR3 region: CASSPGPRTSYNEQFF. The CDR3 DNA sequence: TGCGCCAGCAGCCCGGGACCGCGAACCTCCTACAATGAGCAGTTCTTC.

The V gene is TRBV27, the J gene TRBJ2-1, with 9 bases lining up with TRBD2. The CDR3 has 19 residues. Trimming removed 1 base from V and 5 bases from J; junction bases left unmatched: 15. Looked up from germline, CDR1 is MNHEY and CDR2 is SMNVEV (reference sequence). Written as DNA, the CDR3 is TGTGCCAGCAGTTTATTACCCCCCCTAGCGGGAAGGGGGAACAATGAGCAGTTCTTC. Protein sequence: CASSLLPPLAGRGNNEQFF.

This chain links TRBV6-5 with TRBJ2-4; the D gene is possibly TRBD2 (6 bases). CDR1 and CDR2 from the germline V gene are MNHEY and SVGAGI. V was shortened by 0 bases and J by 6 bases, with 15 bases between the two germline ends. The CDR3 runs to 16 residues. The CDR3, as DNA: TGTGCCAGCAGTTACTCGATCGGGGAGGTCGGAAACATTCAGTACTTC. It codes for CASSYSIGEVGNIQYF.